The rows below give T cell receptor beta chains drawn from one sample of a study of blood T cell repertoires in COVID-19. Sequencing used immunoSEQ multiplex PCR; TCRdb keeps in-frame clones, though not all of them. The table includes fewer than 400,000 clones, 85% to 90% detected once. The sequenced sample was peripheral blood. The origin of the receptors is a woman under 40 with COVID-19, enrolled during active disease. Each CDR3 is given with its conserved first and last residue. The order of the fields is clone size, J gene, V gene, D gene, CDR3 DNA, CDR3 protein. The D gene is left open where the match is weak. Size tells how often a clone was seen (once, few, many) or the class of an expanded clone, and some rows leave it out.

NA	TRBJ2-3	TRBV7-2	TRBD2	TGTGCCAGCAGCTTTAGCGGGGGGGCCCCAGATACGCAGTATTTT	CASSFSGGAPDTQYF
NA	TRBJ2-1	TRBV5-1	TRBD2	TGCGCCAGCAGCATCGGACTAGTGCTTCATGAGCAGTTCTTC	CASSIGLVLHEQFF
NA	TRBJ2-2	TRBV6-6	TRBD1	TGTGCCAGCAGAGGGACAGGGGTCGGCACCGGGGAGCTGTTTTTT	CASRGTGVGTGELFF
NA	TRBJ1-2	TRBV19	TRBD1	TGTGCCAGTAGTCCTCCTCGGACAGGGGATGGCTACACCTTC	CASSPPRTGDGYTF
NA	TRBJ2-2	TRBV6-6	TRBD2	TGTGCCAGCAGTCTAACAGTAGCGGGGCGGTACACCGGGGAGCTGTTTTTT	CASSLTVAGRYTGELFF
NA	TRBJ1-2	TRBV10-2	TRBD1	TGCGCCAGCAGCAGCGGACAGGTCGTCGAAAGCTATGGCTACACCTTC	CASSSGQVVESYGYTF
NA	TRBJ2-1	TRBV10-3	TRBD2	TGTGCCATCAGTGATGCGGGGGGGCTATACAATGAGCAGTTCTTC	CAISDAGGLYNEQFF
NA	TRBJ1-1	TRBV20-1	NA	TGCAGTGCTAGTTCAGTTACTGAAGCTTTCTTT	CSASSVTEAFF
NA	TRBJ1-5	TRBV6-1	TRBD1	TGTGCCAGCAGTGGCCAGGGGGGAAATCAGCCCCAGCATTTT	CASSGQGGNQPQHF
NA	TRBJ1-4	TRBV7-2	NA	TGTGCCAGCAGCTCAGCGGGGGGGCGTAATGAAAAACTGTTTTTT	CASSSAGGRNEKLFF
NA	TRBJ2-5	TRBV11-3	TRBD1	TGTGCCAGCAGACCGGGACAGGGGGAACTCGAGACCCAGTACTTC	CASRPGQGELETQYF
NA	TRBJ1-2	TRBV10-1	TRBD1	TGCGCCAGCAGAGTCGGGACAGGAGACTATGGCTACACCTTC	CASRVGTGDYGYTF
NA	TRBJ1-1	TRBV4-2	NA	TGTGCCAGCAGCCAGCCCTCGCGGCAGCTTGAAGCTTTCTTT	CASSQPSRQLEAFF
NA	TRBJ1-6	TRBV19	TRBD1	TGTGCCAGTACTACAGGGGCTGTGAATTCACCCCTCCACTTT	CASTTGAVNSPLHF
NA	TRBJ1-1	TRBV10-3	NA	TGTGCCATCAGTGAGTCGATTGGCAGGGGTAGAGCTGAAGCTTTCTTT	CAISESIGRGRAEAFF
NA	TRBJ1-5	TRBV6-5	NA	TGTGCCAGTTATGTCAGGTACAGCAATCAGCCCCAGCATTTT	CASYVRYSNQPQHF
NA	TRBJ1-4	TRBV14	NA	TGTGCCAGCAGCAGACAGACCATAACTAATGAAAAACTGTTTTTT	CASSRQTITNEKLFF
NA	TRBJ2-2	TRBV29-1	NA	TGCAGCGTTGAAGACCCAGTTGACACCGGGGAGCTGTTTTTT	CSVEDPVDTGELFF
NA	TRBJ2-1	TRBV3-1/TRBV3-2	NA	TGTGCCAGCAGCCTAAGGACTATACACAATGAGCAGTTCTTC	CASSLRTIHNEQFF
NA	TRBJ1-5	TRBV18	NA	TGTGCCAGCTCACCAGGGAGAGATCAGCCCCAGCATTTT	CASSPGRDQPQHF
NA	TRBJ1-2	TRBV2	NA	TGTGCCAGCAGTGAAACGGACGGCCGGGGGAGCTACACCTTC	CASSETDGRGSYTF
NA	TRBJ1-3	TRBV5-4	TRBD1	TGTGCCAGCAGCTTCAACAGGGGCTCTGGAAACACCATATATTTT	CASSFNRGSGNTIYF
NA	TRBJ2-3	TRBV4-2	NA	TGTGCCAGCAGCCACGACAGACCCTCTAGCACAGATACGCAGTATTTT	CASSHDRPSSTDTQYF
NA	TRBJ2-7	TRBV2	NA	TGTGCCAGCAGTGAAAGGGCGACGGGATCCTACGAGCAGTACTTC	CASSERATGSYEQYF
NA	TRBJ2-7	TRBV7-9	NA	TGTGCCAGCAGCCATGAGAAATGGAGGGGTGGATACGAGCAGTACTTC	CASSHEKWRGGYEQYF
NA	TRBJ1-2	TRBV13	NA	TGTGCCAGCAGCTTAGGTGTTTCGTCACTTAGCTATGGCTACACCTTC	CASSLGVSSLSYGYTF
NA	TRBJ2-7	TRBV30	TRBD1	TGTGCCTGGAGGGGCCCGACAGGGGGCTACGAGCAGTACTTC	CAWRGPTGGYEQYF
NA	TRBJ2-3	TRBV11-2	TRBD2	TGTGCCAGCAGCTCCGGACTAGCGGGGGCGTCTAGCACAGATACGCAGTATTTT	CASSSGLAGASSTDTQYF
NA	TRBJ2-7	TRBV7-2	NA	TGTGCCAGCAGCTTAATGACAGCTGCCTACGAGCAGTACTTC	CASSLMTAAYEQYF
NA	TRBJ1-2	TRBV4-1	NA	TGCGCCAGCAGCCAAGATGAGTCACGGGGCTATGGCTACACCTTC	CASSQDESRGYGYTF
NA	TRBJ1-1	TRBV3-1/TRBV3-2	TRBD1	TGTGCCAGCAACGACAGGGGGGTGGGCACTGAAGCTTTCTTT	CASNDRGVGTEAFF
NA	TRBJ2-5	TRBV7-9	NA	TGTGCCAGCAGCTTCCGTGAGACCCAGTACTTC	CASSFRETQYF
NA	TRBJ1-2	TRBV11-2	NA	TGTGCCAGCAGCTTAGCCAGGGTGGGCTATGGCTACACCTTC	CASSLARVGYGYTF
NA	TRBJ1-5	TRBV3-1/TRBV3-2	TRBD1	TGTGCCAGCAGCCAGAGATGGGACAGCGGTAATCAGCCCCAGCATTTT	CASSQRWDSGNQPQHF
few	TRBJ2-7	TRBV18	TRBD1	TGTGCCAGCTCGCCACCGGGACAGCCCTACGAGCAGTACTTC	CASSPPGQPYEQYF
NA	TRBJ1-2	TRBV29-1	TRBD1	TGCAGCGTTCCGGGACAGGGGCAATATAACTATGGCTACACCTTC	CSVPGQGQYNYGYTF
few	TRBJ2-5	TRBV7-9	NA	TGTGCCAGCAGCTCACGGCTAGCCAACCAAGAGACCCAGTACTTC	CASSSRLANQETQYF
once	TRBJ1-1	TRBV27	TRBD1	TGTGCCAGCAGTTTAACCAGGGGGTCAAACACTGAAGCTTTCTTT	CASSLTRGSNTEAFF
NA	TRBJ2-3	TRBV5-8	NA	TGTGCCAGCAGCTTGGACGGCAGGCCCACAGATACGCAGTATTTT	CASSLDGRPTDTQYF
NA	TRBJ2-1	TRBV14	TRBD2	TGTGCCAGCAGGGGGGGACTAGCGAATGAGCAGTTCTTC	CASRGGLANEQFF
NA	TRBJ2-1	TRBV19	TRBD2	TGTGCCAGTAGTACGGGGGGGCGAGGGAATGAGCAGTTCTTC	CASSTGGRGNEQFF
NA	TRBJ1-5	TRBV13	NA	TGTGCCAGCAGCGGTCGGGGGTGGGGCAATCAGCCCCAGCATTTT	CASSGRGWGNQPQHF
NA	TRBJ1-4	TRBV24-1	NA	TGTGCCACCCCCCCGCGGATCGCCGAGGATGAAAAACTGTTTTTT	CATPPRIAEDEKLFF
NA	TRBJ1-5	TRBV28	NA	TGTGCCAGCAGTTTCTCTAGCAATCAGCCCCAGCATTTT	CASSFSSNQPQHF
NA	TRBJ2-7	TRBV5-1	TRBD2	TGCGCCAGCAGCTTGGCGGCTAGCGGGGGGAAGGAGCAGTACTTC	CASSLAASGGKEQYF
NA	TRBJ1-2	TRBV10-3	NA	TGTGCCATCAGCACAGGGTCTGGCTACACCTTC	CAISTGSGYTF
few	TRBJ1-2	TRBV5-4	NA	TGTGCCAGCAGCCTTAGGGGGGGATATGGCTACACCTTC	CASSLRGGYGYTF
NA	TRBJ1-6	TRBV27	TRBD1	TGTGCCAGCAGGAACGACAGGGGAAATTCACCCCTCCACTTT	CASRNDRGNSPLHF
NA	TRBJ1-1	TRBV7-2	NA	TGTGCCAGCAGCCTTGGACTGTTTGTGGGCACTGAAGCTTTCTTT	CASSLGLFVGTEAFF
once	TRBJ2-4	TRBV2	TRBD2	TGTGCCAGCAATAGCGGGGGGGAGGTTGGCATTCAGTACTTC	CASNSGGEVGIQYF
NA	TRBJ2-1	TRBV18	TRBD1	TGTGCCAGCTCACCAGGACAGGGGGTAAGGATGGGGCAGTTCTTC	CASSPGQGVRMGQFF
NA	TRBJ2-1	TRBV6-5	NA	TGTGCCAGCAGTTACTGGTGGGGGGGCCTTCTTCATGAGCAGTTCTTC	CASSYWWGGLLHEQFF
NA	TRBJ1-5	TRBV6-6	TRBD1	TGTGCCAGCAGTTTGGGACAGGGGGAACGCAATCAGCCCCAGCATTTT	CASSLGQGERNQPQHF